A selection of T cell receptor beta chains follows, all from one sample in a study of T cells after posttransplantation cyclophosphamide. Some clones are missing from TCRdb's copy, which holds only in-frame ones; the method was immunoSEQ multiplex PCR. Counted here are roughly 10,000 clones, 89% occurring once; the ten biggest clones make up under 5%. The starting material was PBMCs, obtained roughly 460 days after allogeneic stem cell transplant with calcineurin inhibitor and methotrexate. All receptors derive from a male patient aged 50 to 60 who received an allogeneic stem cell transplant from an unrelated donor, was CMV-positive, and had chronic GVHD only. The T cells may come from the graft donor. The CDR3 runs from the conserved cysteine through the conserved F or W. Fields, in order: clone size, V gene, J gene, D gene, CDR3 protein, CDR3 DNA. A D gene is named only where the DNA matches it firmly. The size of a clone is reported for some rows only, either as once, few or many, or as a class for expanded clones.

.	TRBV19	TRBJ2-1	TRBD2	CASSSGGIYNEQFF	TGTGCCAGTAGTAGCGGGGGGATCTACAATGAGCAGTTCTTC
once	TRBV18	TRBJ1-1	.	CASSPQGQNTEAFF	TGTGCCAGCTCACCCCAGGGACAGAACACTGAAGCTTTCTTT
.	TRBV7-9	TRBJ1-5	TRBD1	CASSFGTGGRRSNQPQHF	TGTGCCAGCAGCTTTGGGACAGGGGGCCGCCGCAGCAATCAGCCCCAGCATTTT
.	TRBV18	TRBJ2-7	TRBD2	CASSPLLTSGRVREQYF	TGTGCCAGCTCACCTTTATTGACTAGCGGGAGAGTGAGGGAGCAGTACTTC
.	TRBV19	TRBJ2-7	.	CASSIGGFYEQYF	TGTGCCAGTAGTATTGGCGGATTCTACGAGCAGTACTTC
.	TRBV13	TRBJ2-3	TRBD2	CASSITGTSGYGTDTQYF	TGTGCCAGCAGCATAACAGGGACTAGCGGCTACGGCACAGATACGCAGTATTTT
.	TRBV27	TRBJ2-3	.	CASSRGRWKDTQYF	TGTGCCAGCAGCCGGGGAAGGTGGAAAGATACGCAGTATTTT
few	TRBV21-1	TRBJ1-4	.	CASRREIATKVHNEKLFF	TGTGCCAGCAGAAGGGAGATAGCTACAAAGGTGCATAATGAAAAACTGTTTTTT
.	TRBV29-1	TRBJ1-2	.	CSVVSAINYGYTF	TGCAGCGTCGTGTCCGCTATCAACTATGGCTACACCTTC
.	TRBV5-8	TRBJ2-2	TRBD2	CASSLGTSGRAWTGELFF	TGTGCCAGCAGCTTGGGGACTAGCGGGAGGGCCTGGACCGGGGAGCTGTTTTTT
.	TRBV4-2	TRBJ1-6	TRBD1	CASSQETQGTGINSPLHF	TGTGCCAGCAGCCAAGAGACGCAAGGGACAGGGATTAATTCACCCCTCCACTTT
.	TRBV9	TRBJ2-5	TRBD1	CASSPRPGQEYQETQYF	TGTGCCAGCAGCCCTCGACCGGGACAGGAATATCAAGAGACCCAGTACTTC
.	TRBV11-2	TRBJ2-1	TRBD2	CASSFFAGGPGDEQFF	TGTGCCAGCAGCTTTTTTGCGGGGGGGCCCGGGGATGAGCAGTTCTTC
.	TRBV5-1	TRBJ2-1	TRBD2	CATTSGGHNEQFF	TGCGCCACCACTAGCGGGGGCCACAATGAGCAGTTCTTC
once	TRBV9	TRBJ2-2	.	CASSVGASPGELFF	TGTGCCAGCAGCGTAGGGGCTAGCCCCGGGGAGCTGTTTTTT